Below are 21 T cell receptor beta chains sequenced from a single sample in a study of blood T cell repertoires in COVID-19. The assay was immunoSEQ multiplex PCR, and TCRdb's table has in-frame clones only and misses some. The sample holds about 270,000 clones, around 92% seen once. The sequenced sample was peripheral blood. These receptors originate from a person aged 18 to 29 with COVID-19, enrolled during active disease.

This chain joins TRBV6-5 and TRBJ1-1, with a possible D match to TRBD1 (6 bases). Germline loops: CDR1 MNHEY, CDR2 SVGAGI. This CDR3 has 15 residues. V lost 5 bases to trimming and J lost 0 bases, with 13 bases between them. The CDR3 nucleotides read TGTGCCAGCAGTAACAGGGACCTCATGAACACTGAAGCTTTCTTT. Translation gives CASSNRDLMNTEAFF.

This clone was recorded once. The V call is TRBV6-4, the J call TRBJ1-1; weak D call: TRBD1 (5 bases). Per the germline V gene, CDR1 is MRHNA and CDR2 is SNTAGT. There are 13 residues in the CDR3. Deletions cut 6 bases from V and 8 bases from J, with 16 bases between. CDR3 sequence (DNA): TGTGCCAGCAGCCCGACAGCCGGTCAAGAAGCTTTCTTT. Translation gives CASSPTAGQEAFF.

This chain uses TRBV2 with TRBJ2-5; D not certain. This CDR3 region has 12 residues. V lost 7 bases to trimming and J lost 2 bases, with 8 bases between them. CDR1 and CDR2 (germline): SNHLY, FYNNEI. This chain's CDR3 is CASKISQETQYF. Here the CDR3 DNA reads TGTGCCAGCAAGATTAGTCAAGAGACCCAGTACTTC.

This clone has a single count. The chain carries TRBV10-1 and TRBJ2-3; 7 bases line up with TRBD2. This CDR3 contains 14 residues. Germline lookup yields CDR1 WNHNN and CDR2 SYGVQD (reference sequence). The V segment lost 6 bases and the J segment 2 bases; nucleotides outside the gene matches: 5. The CDR3: CASRYLADTDTQYF. CDR3 in DNA: TGCGCCAGCAGGTATCTAGCGGACACAGATACGCAGTATTTT.

The chain combines TRBV18 with TRBJ2-5; D possibly corresponds to TRBD2 (5 bases). Trimming took 3 bases from V and 4 from J, leaving 21 bases between them. The CDR3 extends over 17 amino acids. The germline gives CDR1 KGHSH, CDR2 LQKENI. In nucleotides, the CDR3 is TGTGCCAGCTCACCCATCGAGATAGATAGGAGGTCAGAGACCCAGTACTTC. Translation: CASSPIEIDRRSETQYF.

The DNA of the CDR3 is TGTGCCAGCAGCTTAGATCGGGTAGGGAACACCGGGGAGCTGTTTTTT. This translates into CASSLDRVGNTGELFF. The genes are TRBV11-2 and TRBJ2-2, with D unresolved. V dropped 0 bases and J dropped 1 base, with 9 bases sitting between them. The CDR3 totals 16 residues. Germline CDR1 and CDR2: SGHAT and FQNNGV.

V gene TRBV25-1 combines with J gene TRBJ2-1, with 10 bases fitting TRBD1. From germline, CDR1 is MGHDK and CDR2 SYGVNS. The CDR3 sequence is 14 residues long. Trimming at V came to 3 bases and at J to 8 bases, leaving 4 bases not matched to a gene. The CDR3, as DNA: TGTGCCAGCAGTGACGACAGGGGGCGTGATGAGCAGTTCTTC. Its protein product is CASSDDRGRDEQFF.

This rearrangement joins TRBV6-5 to TRBJ1-1, with 7 bases lining up with TRBD1. CDR1 and CDR2 from the germline V gene are MNHEY and SVGAGI. This CDR3 is built from 14 residues. The trim removed 5 bases at V and 4 bases at J, leaving 7 bases unmatched. The CDR3 coding sequence is TGTGCCAGCAGTATTTCTCGACAGGGCACTGAAGCTTTCTTT. Encoded protein: CASSISRQGTEAFF.

This clone was picked up a small number of times. The rearrangement uses TRBV19 and TRBJ1-5; the D gene is possibly TRBD1 (5 bases). The CDR3 extends over 13 amino acids. The ends were cut back, 5 bases at V and 7 bases at J, with 12 bases in the middle. CDR1 is LNHDA and CDR2 is SQIVND in the germline V gene (reference sequence). This CDR3 is CASSVQESQPQHF. Written as DNA, the CDR3 is TGTGCCAGTAGTGTACAGGAATCACAGCCCCAGCATTTT. The whole variable domain, remainder taken from reference TRBV19 and TRBJ1-5, is DGGITQSPKYLFRKEGQNVTLSCEQNLNHDAMYWYRQDPGQGLRLIYYSQIVNDFQKGDIAEGYSVSREKKESFPLTVTSAQKNPTAFYLCASSVQESQPQHFGDGTRLSIL.

This clone appeared a single time. The chain has TRBV4-2 and TRBJ1-5; 7 bases line up with TRBD1. This CDR3 spans 16 amino acids. Per germline, CDR1 LGHNA and CDR2 YNFKEQ. Trimming removed 0 bases from V and 3 bases from J; junction bases left unmatched: 5. CDR3 coding DNA: TGTGCCAGCAGCCAAGACGGGACAGCCCTCAATCAGCCCCAGCATTTT. Encoded protein: CASSQDGTALNQPQHF.

V is TRBV11-2 and J is TRBJ2-7, with TRBD1 identical over 7 bases. This CDR3 region has 14 residues. Germline V gene data show CDR1 as SGHAT and CDR2 as FQNNGV. V lost 4 bases to trimming and J lost 1 base; unmatched junction nucleotides: 4. CDR3 residues: CASSSRGHSYEQYF. The CDR3 DNA is TGTGCCAGCAGCTCGAGGGGGCATTCCTACGAGCAGTACTTC.

The chain joins TRBV19 to TRBJ2-1; TRBD1 might be the D (6 bases). The germline CDR1 and CDR2 sequences are LNHDA and SQIVND (reference sequence). Trimming took off 5 bases at V and 7 bases at J, with 12 bases between the two ends. The CDR3 has 13 residues. The CDR3 protein is CASSDRKGNEQFF. CDR3 sequence (DNA): TGTGCCAGTAGTGACAGGAAAGGAAATGAGCAGTTCTTC.

V is TRBV7-3 and J is TRBJ2-2; D not resolved. V gave up 5 bases and J gave up 4 bases, with 14 bases separating them. Germline CDR1 is SGHTA and CDR2 is FQGTGA. CDR3 length: 15 residues. CDR3 nucleotide sequence: TGTGCCAGCAGCCCCGGAGTGTCCCTCACCGGGGAGCTGTTTTTT. Residues: CASSPGVSLTGELFF.

This rearrangement joins TRBV11-2 to TRBJ1-2, with D perhaps TRBD1 (6 bases). The CDR3 runs 16 residues. Germline assignment: CDR1 SGHAT and CDR2 FQNNGV. Between the trimmed V and J ends, which lost 4 bases and 5 bases, there was a span of 20 bases. The CDR3 spells CASSSLHREGDYGYTF. The DNA for the CDR3 is TGTGCCAGCAGCTCTCTCCACAGGGAAGGAGATTATGGCTACACCTTC.

V is TRBV9 and J is TRBJ2-3; 8 nucleotides align to TRBD2. The CDR3 has 16 amino acids. The germline CDR1 and CDR2 sequences are SGDLS and YYNGEE. J was trimmed by 6 bases and V by 6 bases; bases with no gene match: 15. This CDR3 is CASNEPPSGSDDTQYF. The CDR3 coding sequence is TGTGCCAGCAACGAACCGCCCAGCGGGAGTGATGATACGCAGTATTTT. Full variable domain (rest looked up from reference TRBV9 and TRBJ2-3): DSGVTQTPKHLITATGQRVTLRCSPRSGDLSVYWYQQSLDQGLQFLIQYYNGEERAKGNILERFSAQQFPDLHSELNLSSLELGDSALYFCASNEPPSGSDDTQYFGPGTRLTVL.

This chain's CDR3 is CASSSGLAEIYEQYF. CDR3 DNA sequence: TGTGCCAGCAGCTCGGGACTAGCGGAAATCTACGAGCAGTACTTC. This sequence joins TRBV11-2 and TRBJ2-7; 11 bases are shared with TRBD2. The germline V gene has CDR1 SGHAT and CDR2 FQNNGV. V lost 4 bases to trimming and J lost 3 bases; unmatched junction nucleotides: 5. CDR3 length equals 15 residues.

This chain links TRBV27 with TRBJ2-1, with 7 nucleotides matching TRBD2. The CDR3 runs to 16 residues. CDR1 and CDR2 from the germline V gene are MNHEY and SMNVEV (reference sequence). The ends lost 0 bases at V and 4 bases at J; junction bases unmatched: 6. CDR3 region: CASSLSAGLGYNEQFF. The CDR3 nucleotides are TGTGCCAGCAGTTTATCGGCCGGACTAGGGTACAATGAGCAGTTCTTC.

The chain carries TRBV29-1 and TRBJ1-3; no clear D. Between the trimmed V and J ends, which lost 4 bases and 4 bases, there was a span of 8 bases. Germline CDR1 and CDR2: SQVTM and ANQGSEA. The CDR3 is 12 residues long. CDR3 loop: CSVAVQGNTIYF. CDR3 bases: TGCAGCGTTGCCGTACAGGGAAACACCATATATTTT.

V is TRBV4-3 and J is TRBJ2-3; TRBD1 agrees at 7 bases. V lost 0 bases and J lost 1; bases outside the gene matches: 22. The length of the CDR3 is 22 residues. Looked up from germline, CDR1 is LGHNA and CDR2 is YSLEER. CDR3: CASSQEGLTGPYEGPGTDTQYF. CDR3 coding DNA: TGCGCCAGCAGCCAAGAGGGGTTGACAGGGCCCTACGAGGGTCCAGGCACAGATACGCAGTATTTT.

This chain uses TRBV19 with TRBJ2-1, with 9 bases fitting TRBD1. Per the germline V gene, CDR1 is LNHDA and CDR2 is SQIVND (reference sequence). CDR3 size: 16 residues. V lost 3 bases and J lost 10; bases outside the gene matches: 13. The CDR3 region is CASSIWGQGLQGEQFF. The CDR3 DNA reads as TGTGCCAGTAGTATCTGGGGACAGGGACTCCAAGGGGAGCAGTTCTTC.

This chain uses TRBV11-2 with TRBJ2-1; weak D call: TRBD2 (6 bases). V gave up 4 bases and J gave up 4 bases, with 20 bases separating them. CDR3 length: 17 amino acids. Germline V gene data show CDR1 as SGHAT and CDR2 as FQNNGV. CDR3 nucleotides: TGTGCCAGCAGCTCGTTTAGCGTTGGCGCGGGATACAATGAGCAGTTCTTC. It codes for CASSSFSVGAGYNEQFF.